This T cell receptor (beta chain) was sequenced in a study of blood T cell repertoires in COVID-19 (dated by TCRdb to the early 2020s). In the study overall: Collaborator samples came from the United States, Italy and Spain and covered acute and convalescent phases of COVID-19. The prospective study material was composed of cDNA or gDNA derived from T cells, B-cell-depleted T cells, or PBMCs. The samples were drawn from the first 160 participants of the ongoing ImmuneRACE study and from about 1,200 subjects provided by 6 global collaborators. Subjects who had been exposed to COVID-19, were actively infected with it, or had recovered from it provided the deeply sampled blood TCRbeta repertoires that made up the dataset. Where available, HLA class I and class II types were taken from metadata supplied by the sample provider and were not determined by assay-based typing. Nearly every sample came with metadata listing a de-identified subject ID, COVID-19 status, age in years and sex. A freely available public database, intended as a resource for researchers studying the immune response to SARS-CoV-2, is where the repertoires were released.

What the work shows at the level of the full study, not this receptor alone: Clinical and demographic metadata were provided uncurated, with the amount varying by source and participant.

The immunoSEQ Assay, a bias-controlled multiplex PCR, was used to amplify TCRbeta CDR3 regions from genomic DNA. From the authors' description of their analysis: The number of nucleated cells in each sample was estimated by amplification of reference gene primers within the assay. Sequence reads were collapsed and filtered to measure the absolute abundance of every unique TCRbeta CDR3 rearrangement. For each sample, productive Simpson clonality was calculated by taking the square root of Simpson's diversity index across productive rearrangements. TCRdb stores this immuneACCESS table with in-frame sequences only. Part of the clones is absent; in the studies checked, under half of the shortfall reflects unresolved V genes, and no reason is known for the rest. V and J calls and clone size are copied from that table; D and trimming were computed from the DNA. The sample table lists more than 80,000 clones, approximately 88% of them with a count of one. Jointly, the top ten make up approximately 31% of the sample.

Comments on this clone: It has no known antigen specificity. Base qualities were left out, and no much larger clone turns up one base away.

There are 12 amino acids in the CDR3, from cysteine to phenylalanine inclusive. Left in the record is the CDR3 DNA by itself, 36 bases read in frame from the first base. CDR1 and CDR2 were assigned from the germline V gene (reference sequence) as LNHDA and SQIVND. Trimming removed 4 bases from V and 9 bases from J, leaving 10 bases between the germline ends. Collaborating institutions collected whole blood in K2EDTA tubes following their own protocols. Collaborator samples were shipped for TCRbeta analysis as frozen whole blood, isolated PBMCs, or DNA extracted from either sample type. Sequencing used peripheral blood. The V and J segments used are TRBV19 and TRBJ1-5, with no confidently assigned D gene. This TCR came from an elderly woman with active or convalescent COVID-19. The nucleotide sequence is given as TGTGCCAGTAGTAGCCGGCCGGGGCCCCAGCATTTT. This encodes CASSSRPGPQHF.